Reported below is one T cell receptor beta chain. Its antigen is currently not known. The record has no base qualities; no much larger clone is one base away. Library generation was performed with the immunoSEQ multiplex PCR assay. As stored in TCRdb, this immuneACCESS dataset retains in-frame rearrangements with V and J assigned. A fraction of the clones does not appear; measured against another copy, unresolved V genes explain less than half of the discrepancy, and the remainder lacks a known reason. This sample has roughly 51,000 clones in its table, and 94% of those were observed once. About 5.5% of the sample is taken by the ten largest. These data are taken from a study of T cell changes during pregnancy in multiple sclerosis (dated by TCRdb to about 2019). Notes on the research overall: The study examined how the T cell repertoire changed over the course of pregnancy in women with multiple sclerosis.

From a lookup of the germline V gene (reference sequence), CDR1 and CDR2 are LNHDA and SQIVND. V drops 5 bases and J drops 8 bases, leaving 15 bases in between. Counted from cysteine to phenylalanine, this CDR3 has 13 amino acids. Only the CDR3 DNA stays, 39 bases, in frame from base 1. The V gene is TRBV19 and the J gene is TRBJ1-2; TRBD1 is a weak D gene call, 6 bases matching. The specimen comprised CD8+ T cells from peripheral blood mononuclear cells, sampled before pregnancy. This clonotype was obtained from a female donor with multiple sclerosis, enrolled in a pregnancy study. The nucleotide sequence is TGTGCCAGTAGTTCGGGGGGCAGTTGGGGCTACACCTTC. It codes for CASSSGGSWGYTF.